This TCR beta chain is from a study of human versus mouse CDR3 diversity and MHC coevolution. Study conclusions and caveats: Compared with mice, human CDR3s carried more deletions and insertions on average. Among all groups, two of three human donors showed least clonal inequality.

This CDR3 comprises 14 residues. Trimming removed 4 bases from V and 5 bases from J; junction bases left unmatched: 5. CDR1 is LNHDA and CDR2 is SQIVND in the germline V gene (reference sequence). Method: immunoSEQ multiplex PCR; TCRdb's copy keeps in-frame clones and lacks some. In the table there are 60,000 or so clones, about 94% of which are singletons. A remark on this clone: Its antigen is not identified.

Naive CD4 T cells, CD45RO-negative and CD62L-positive, were flow-sorted from PBMCs. The chain couples TRBV19 to TRBJ1-1; 9 bases align to TRBD1. This TCR came from a person between 55 and 69 years old in good health. Sequencing used naive CD4+ T cells from blood. As to subset: CD45RO-negative CD62L-positive naive CD4 T cells. CDR3 sequence reads: CASSTDRGRTEAFF. The CDR3 bases are TGTGCCAGTAGTACTGACAGGGGGAGAACTGAAGCTTTCTTT.